This passage covers 31 T cell receptor beta chains from one sample sequenced in a study of T cells in Graves' hyperthyroidism and ophthalmopathy. Amplification yielded TCR beta CDR3 regions, with RNA transcripts as the source. The HTBI primer set was used in a first-round RT-PCR of the TCR CDR3. TCRdb recomputed calls from the multiplex PCR reads with MiXCR, one row per CDR3 protein. The sample yields 400,000 to 600,000 distinct CDR3 sequences, about 16% seen once. The sample comprised blood. The receptors derive from a woman in her 30s with Graves' ophthalmopathy.

This clonotype was observed many times. The chain uses TRBV18 and TRBJ2-5; 9 bases match TRBD2. Germline trimming cut 5 bases from V and 5 bases from J; bases unmatched to any gene: 3. Per germline, CDR1 KGHSH and CDR2 LQKENI. This CDR3 has 13 residues. The CDR3 is CASSAGGPETQYF. CDR3 DNA: TGTGCCAGCTCAGCGGGGGGGCCCGAGACCCAGTACTTC.

This clonotype was counted at least ten times. V gene TRBV6-1 combines with J gene TRBJ2-7, with no clear D. V lost 7 bases, J lost 2 bases, and 12 bases lay in between. This CDR3 comprises 13 residues. CDR1 is MNHNS, CDR2 SASEGT, per germline. As DNA, the CDR3 is TGTGCCAGCACCGGTAGATGGGCCTACGAGCAGTACTTC. Translation gives CASTGRWAYEQYF.

This clonotype was seen ten or more times. The CDR3 sequence is CASSLGLVGYEQFF. CDR3 bases: TGTGCCAGCAGCTTAGGACTAGTAGGCTATGAGCAGTTCTTC. The chain has TRBV7-8 and TRBJ2-1; weak D call: TRBD2 (6 bases). V shed 1 base and J shed 8 bases, with 12 bases lying between them. The CDR3 is made up of 14 amino acids. Germline assignment: CDR1 SGHVS and CDR2 FQNEAQ.

The V and J genes are TRBV30 and TRBJ1-1; no definite D call. Germline V lookup: CDR1 GTSNPN, CDR2 SVGIG (reference sequence). This CDR3 has 13 amino acids. V was trimmed by 4 bases and J by 0 bases, leaving 9 bases between them. The CDR3 DNA sequence: TGTGCCTGGACAGACGGAATGAACACTGAAGCTTTCTTT. Translated, it gives CAWTDGMNTEAFF.

V and J are TRBV6-1 and TRBJ2-6; D gene uncertain. Germline CDR1 MNHNS, CDR2 SASEGT. V gave up 8 bases and J gave up 2 bases, with 7 bases separating them. The CDR3 contains 13 residues. The CDR3 nucleotides read TGTGCCAGCCGCGCCACTGGGGCCAACGTCCTGACTTTC. It translates to CASRATGANVLTF.

There are many counts of this clonotype. The rearrangement links TRBV12-3 or TRBV12-4 to TRBJ1-2; D may be TRBD1 (6 bases). The ends were cut back, 5 bases at V and 5 bases at J, with 15 bases in the middle. CDR3 length equals 14 residues. CDR3 nucleotide sequence: TGTGCCAGCAGTCCCCGGACAGAGTTTTATGGCTACACCTTC. Its protein product is CASSPRTEFYGYTF.

This clonotype was counted a few times. The genes are TRBV12-3 or TRBV12-4 and TRBJ2-3; 7 bases align to TRBD1. V dropped 8 bases and J dropped 11; count of bases not matched to a gene: 10. The CDR3 sequence is 12 residues long. CDR3 in DNA: TGTGCCAGCGGCCATAGACAGGGCGGGCAGTATTTT. Translated: CASGHRQGGQYF.

This rearrangement joins TRBV20-1 to TRBJ2-2, with a tentative D call TRBD2 (6 bases). This CDR3 region has 14 residues. CDR1 DFQATT and CDR2 SNEGSKA come from the germline V gene (reference sequence). Trimming removed 5 bases from V and 2 bases from J, with 12 bases in between. The CDR3, as DNA: TGCAGTGCTCCTACCGGGGGAAACACCGGGGAGCTGTTTTTT. It yields the protein CSAPTGGNTGELFF.

This clonotype was picked up many times. The gene calls are TRBV20-1 and TRBJ2-3, with TRBD1 matching 9 bases. The junction had 15 bases not matched to a gene; V was cut back by 6 bases and J by 2 bases. CDR3 length: 17 amino acids. Germline V gives CDR1 DFQATT, CDR2 SNEGSKA (reference sequence). The CDR3 region is CSAPRPDRGSFTDTQYF. The CDR3 coding sequence is TGCAGTGCGCCGCGTCCGGACAGGGGATCATTCACAGATACGCAGTATTTT.

This clonotype was seen ten or more times. V and J are TRBV5-4 and TRBJ2-5, with a weak D call TRBD2 (6 bases). CDR1 is SGHNT, CDR2 YYREEE, per germline (reference sequence). Deletions cut 4 bases from V and 5 bases from J, with 15 bases between. The CDR3 consists of 14 residues. As DNA, the CDR3 is TGTGCCAGCAGCCCCGACACTAGCAAGGAGACCCAGTACTTC. As protein: CASSPDTSKETQYF.

This clonotype was observed many times. The rearrangement links TRBV7-2 to TRBJ2-5; possible D gene TRBD1, 6 bases. Germline-derived CDR1 and CDR2 are SGHTA and FQGNSA. Trimming took 10 bases from V and 2 from J, leaving 14 bases between them. The CDR3 loop spans 13 amino acids. The CDR3 loop reads CAIRGSNQETQYF. CDR3 DNA sequence: TGTGCCATCAGGGGCTCCAATCAAGAGACCCAGTACTTC.

V is TRBV6-2 or TRBV6-3 and J is TRBJ2-4; 9 nucleotides match TRBD1. V lost 6 bases and J lost 1; bases outside the gene matches: 10. From germline, CDR1 is MNHEY and CDR2 SVGEGT. The CDR3 loop spans 17 amino acids. The CDR3 here is CASSPGTGYSAKNIQYF. CDR3 coding DNA: TGTGCCAGCAGCCCCGGGACAGGGTATTCGGCCAAAAACATTCAGTACTTC.

This clonotype was detected many times. The chain joins TRBV7-2 to TRBJ2-5; 7 positions match TRBD1. The CDR3 consists of 15 residues. Germline V gene lookup returns CDR1 SGHTA and CDR2 FQGNSA. Trimming at V came to 4 bases and at J to 4 bases, leaving 9 bases not matched to a gene. The CDR3 region has the DNA TGTGCCAGCAGCTCATGGGACAGTCCGGGAGAGACCCAGTACTTC. This sequence encodes CASSSWDSPGETQYF.

The V and J genes are TRBV27 and TRBJ1-2; D is perhaps TRBD1 (6 bases). The CDR3 sequence is 14 residues long. Germline V gene data show CDR1 as MNHEY and CDR2 as SMNVEV (reference sequence). Trimming shortened V by 6 bases and J by 1 base, and 12 bases separated the two germline ends. The CDR3 loop is CASSPTGFNYGYTF. In DNA form, the CDR3 reads TGTGCCAGCAGCCCGACAGGATTTAACTATGGCTACACCTTC.

This clonotype came up a few times. The V call is TRBV29-1, the J call TRBJ1-5; no clear D gene. Germline loops: CDR1 SQVTM, CDR2 ANQGSEA. V was clipped by 4 bases and J by 7 bases, with 14 bases between them. This CDR3 spans 13 amino acids. The CDR3 sequence is CSVGAPPGQPQHF. CDR3 coding DNA: TGCAGCGTTGGGGCTCCACCCGGACAGCCCCAGCATTTT.

This clonotype came up many times. The V call is TRBV2, the J call TRBJ2-7; no definite D call. The CDR3 is 12 residues long. V lost 2 bases to trimming and J lost 5 bases, with 7 bases between them. CDR1 and CDR2 from the germline V gene are SNHLY and FYNNEI. The CDR3 loop reads CASSELIHEQYF. CDR3 nucleotide sequence: TGTGCCAGCAGTGAACTCATCCACGAGCAGTACTTC.

Many counts were recorded for this clonotype. The V call is TRBV6-5, the J call TRBJ2-3, with D possibly TRBD2 on 6 matching bases. CDR1 is MNHEY and CDR2 is SVGAGI in the germline V gene. V lost 0 bases and J 6 bases, leaving 10 bases between the germline ends. The CDR3 has 14 amino acids. DNA for the CDR3: TGTGCCAGCAGTTACTCTGGCGGGACGGATACGCAGTATTTT. Its translation is CASSYSGGTDTQYF.

The table lists this clonotype with many counts. The chain employs TRBV11-2 and TRBJ1-2; tentative D call: TRBD1 (5 bases). Germline V gene data show CDR1 as SGHAT and CDR2 as FQNNGV. V lost 5 bases and J 3 bases, leaving 10 bases between the germline ends. CDR3 length equals 13 residues. CDR3 DNA sequence: TGTGCCAGCAGCGGCGGGACGGACTATGGCTACACCTTC. Its protein product is CASSGGTDYGYTF.

This clonotype was seen ten or more times. This chain uses TRBV5-8 with TRBJ1-1; D remains unclear. V dropped 4 bases and J dropped 3 bases, with 7 bases sitting between them. The CDR3 covers 12 residues. Looked up from germline, CDR1 is SGHTS and CDR2 is YDEGEE. DNA for the CDR3: TGTGCCAGCAGCACCTGGGACACTGAAGCTTTCTTT. Its protein product is CASSTWDTEAFF.

This clonotype was seen repeatedly, ten times or more. The chain joins TRBV5-6 to TRBJ2-1, with D unclear. Germline V gene lookup returns CDR1 SGHDT and CDR2 YYEEEE. The germline V and J ends were trimmed by 4 bases and 5 bases, with 7 bases remaining between them. The CDR3 sequence is 12 residues long. CDR3 sequence reads: CASSKEHNEQFF. The CDR3, as DNA: TGTGCCAGCAGCAAAGAACACAATGAGCAGTTCTTC.

This clonotype occurred many times. This chain uses TRBV2 with TRBJ1-4; a possible D gene is TRBD1 (6 bases). There are 14 residues in the CDR3. The V and J ends lost 1 base and 6 bases respectively, with 9 bases between them. Germline assignment: CDR1 SNHLY and CDR2 FYNNEI. Written as DNA, the CDR3 is TGTGCCAGCAGTGAAGAGGGGGTAGATGAAAAACTGTTTTTT. It is translated as CASSEEGVDEKLFF.

This chain uses TRBV7-2 with TRBJ1-5, with D maybe TRBD1 (6 bases). The CDR3 consists of 15 residues. CDR1 and CDR2 from the germline V gene are SGHTA and FQGNSA. V was clipped by 2 bases and J by 5 bases, with 13 bases between them. The CDR3 region has the DNA TGTGCCAGCAGCTTAAGGGGGGGGGAAGATCAGCCCCAGCATTTT. Amino acid sequence: CASSLRGGEDQPQHF.

This chain links TRBV20-1 with TRBJ1-2, with TRBD1 identical over 7 bases. This CDR3 spans 15 amino acids. The germline V gene encodes CDR1 DFQATT and CDR2 SNEGSKA (reference sequence). V lost 1 base and J lost 3; bases outside the gene matches: 8. Here the CDR3 reads CSARVQGEVDYGYTF. The CDR3 DNA follows: TGCAGTGCTAGAGTGCAGGGGGAGGTGGACTATGGCTACACCTTC.

In its sample, this clonotype was seen many times. The gene calls are TRBV28 and TRBJ1-5; 7 bases line up with TRBD1. The CDR3 runs to 16 residues. Germline V gene lookup returns CDR1 MDHEN and CDR2 SYDVKM. V lost 6 bases and J lost 7; bases outside the gene matches: 15. The DNA of the CDR3 is TGTGCCAGCAGCCCCTCAAGACAGGGCTCAGGGCAGCCCCAGCATTTT. Encoded protein: CASSPSRQGSGQPQHF.

The genes are TRBV6-5 and TRBJ2-2; D gene unclear. The germline V gene has CDR1 MNHEY and CDR2 SVGAGI. Trimming left V 0 bases short and J 6 bases short, with 8 bases between. CDR3 length equals 14 residues. The CDR3 bases are TGTGCCAGCAGTTACTCGACTGGCCCCGGGGAGCTGTTTTTT. Residues: CASSYSTGPGELFF.

V and J are TRBV4-1 and TRBJ2-1; TRBD2 might be the D (5 bases). Germline CDR1 and CDR2: MGHRA and YSYEKL. This CDR3 is built from 17 residues. The V and J ends lost 0 bases and 4 bases respectively, with 16 bases between them. In DNA, the CDR3 is TGCGCCAGCAGCCAAGATATAGCTAGCCCTCAATACAATGAGCAGTTCTTC. Translating gives CASSQDIASPQYNEQFF.

This chain joins TRBV20-1 and TRBJ1-5; D is possibly TRBD1 (6 bases). Germline V lookup: CDR1 DFQATT, CDR2 SNEGSKA (reference sequence). The CDR3 is 15 residues long. The V gene lost 1 base and the J gene lost 3 bases, with 13 bases spanning the gap. The CDR3 region is CSARGDTGHNQPQHF. DNA for the CDR3: TGCAGTGCTAGAGGGGATACAGGGCACAATCAGCCCCAGCATTTT.

In this sample, this clonotype turned up many times. The rearrangement uses TRBV30 and TRBJ1-5; 10 positions match TRBD1. The CDR3 spans 13 residues. The junction had 5 bases not matched to a gene; V was cut back by 5 bases and J by 7 bases. CDR1 GTSNPN and CDR2 SVGIG come from the germline V gene (reference sequence). The CDR3 sequence is CAWGDRGDQPQHF. DNA for the CDR3: TGTGCCTGGGGGGACAGGGGTGACCAGCCCCAGCATTTT. Filled out from reference TRBV30 and TRBJ1-5, the complete variable domain reads SQTIHQWPATLVQPVGSPLSLECTVEGTSNPNLYWYRQAAGRGLQLLFYSVGIGQISSEVPQNLSASRPQDRQFILSSKKLLLSDSGFYLCAWGDRGDQPQHFGDGTRLSIL.

The chain carries TRBV20-1 and TRBJ2-1, with 12 bases aligning to TRBD2. The trim removed 5 bases at V and 9 bases at J, leaving 8 bases unmatched. The CDR3 sequence is 14 residues long. Germline V gene lookup returns CDR1 DFQATT and CDR2 SNEGSKA (reference sequence). The CDR3 sequence is CSALLAGGPGEQFF. The CDR3, as DNA: TGCAGTGCTCTGCTAGCGGGAGGGCCAGGTGAGCAGTTCTTC.

This clonotype came up many times. This chain joins TRBV18 and TRBJ2-4; 8 nucleotides agree with TRBD1. From germline, CDR1 is KGHSH and CDR2 LQKENI. V lost 0 bases to trimming and J lost 9 bases; unmatched junction nucleotides: 1. CDR3 length: 13 amino acids. The CDR3 here is CASSPPTGGIQYF. CDR3 bases: TGTGCCAGCTCACCACCCACAGGGGGCATTCAGTACTTC.

This clonotype came up a few times. The chain uses TRBV4-1 and TRBJ1-4; TRBD1 might be the D (6 bases). The CDR3 contains 12 residues. Trimming left V 4 bases short and J 10 bases short, with 10 bases between. Germline V lookup: CDR1 MGHRA, CDR2 YSYEKL. The CDR3 reads CASSLRGGKLFF. CDR3 nucleotides: TGCGCCAGCAGCCTGAGAGGGGGAAAACTGTTTTTT.